This TCR beta chain comes out of a study of OX40 agonist ivuxolimab in advanced cancers. Context from the whole study: The costimulatory receptor OX40 (CD134) was targeted by ivuxolimab, a fully human IgG2 agonistic monoclonal antibody. Intravenous ivuxolimab was administered to patients every 2 weeks at six dose levels: 0.01, 0.1, 0.3, 1.5, 3 and 10 mg/kg. Of the 52 patients in dose escalation, 19 had hepatocellular carcinoma, roughly 15 had melanoma, 9 had renal cell carcinoma and 9 had head and neck cancer. In the dose-escalation cohort, around four fifths of patients were male, and the mean age was roughly 60 years, with a range of roughly 23 to 85. Patients were allowed to have had prior anti-PD-1, anti-PD-L1 or anti-CTLA-4 therapy, and approximately 40% of the dose-escalation patients had previously received checkpoint inhibitors. Partial responses occurred in three dose-escalation patients, of whom one had hepatocellular carcinoma and two had cutaneous melanoma. The purpose of peripheral TCRbeta sequencing was to test whether ivuxolimab changed TCR sequence diversity and led to clonal T-cell expansion. The paper describes the monotherapy dose-escalation part (N of about 55 patients) of the phase I trial of ivuxolimab. Study-wide findings and limitations: Which antigens the clonally expanded peripheral T cells were specific for was not determined. At doses of 0.1 to 3.0 mg/kg, clonal expansion of both CD4+ and CD8+ T cells in blood was seen between baseline and week 6. After ivuxolimab, more expanded clones were found on average in CD8+ T cells than in CD4+ T cells. In the 0.1-3.0 mg/kg groups, partial responders had among the lowest normalized peripheral clonal expansion, particularly in CD8+ T cells. Low levels of normalized T-cell clonal expansion were also seen in some patients who did not respond.

Patients with a history of autoimmune disease or receiving systemic immunosuppression were excluded from the trial. Peripheral blood for TCR sequencing was collected from all dose cohorts at baseline, on cycle 4 day 1, and on cycle 7 day 1. The samples were taken from a phase I, first-in-human, multicenter, open-label dose-escalation trial of ivuxolimab. Adults with locally advanced or metastatic head and neck squamous cell, hepatocellular, melanoma or renal cell carcinoma were enrolled in the trial. Before TCR sequencing, CD4+ and CD8+ T cells were separately sorted from peripheral blood. Genomic DNA was isolated from the sorted cells so that the TCRbeta CDR3 region could be sequenced. The immunoSEQ Assay was used to sequence the TCRbeta CDR3 regions. TCRdb stores this immuneACCESS table with in-frame sequences only. Part of the clones is absent; in the studies checked, under half of the shortfall reflects unresolved V genes, and no reason is known for the rest. For this sample the table gives 20,000 to 25,000 clones, of which more than 70% were detected only once. Of the sample, around 34% falls within the top ten clones.

About this clone itself: Its antigen remains unidentified. No quality values exist for individual bases; no much larger clone is one base distant.

V drops 1 base and J drops 5 bases, leaving 6 bases in between. The germline V gene (reference sequence) gives CDR1 as LNHNV and CDR2 as YYDKDF. The CDR3 numbers 13 residues from cysteine through phenylalanine. Kept here is only the CDR3 DNA, which spans 39 bases and is read in frame from base 1. The rearrangement combines TRBV15 with TRBJ2-1; confidence is insufficient to name the D gene. The TCR originated in an adult with an advanced solid tumor such as melanoma, head and neck, liver or kidney cancer. This specimen was CD4+ or CD8+ T cells sorted from blood, taken in a trial of the OX40 agonist ivuxolimab. The CDR3 amino acid sequence is: CATSRVPDNEQFF. The DNA reads as follows: TGTGCCACCAGCAGAGTACCTGACAATGAGCAGTTCTTC. Outside the CDR3, residues come from the reference TRBV15 and TRBJ2-1 proteins, so the full variable domain is: DAMVIQNPRYQVTQFGKPVTLSCSQTLNHNVMYWYQQKSSQAPKLLFHYYDKDFNNEADTPDNFQSRRPNTSFCFLDIRSPGLGDTAMYLCATSRVPDNEQFFGPGTRLTVL.